A single sample is the source of the 25 T cell receptor beta chains below, sequenced in a study of T cell repertoires in cytomegalovirus infection. One entry per CDR3 protein, called by TCRdb with MiXCR from the reads. The sample has 200,000 to 300,000 distinct CDR3 sequences, roughly 13% seen once. Material for sequencing was PBMCs. The receptors were sampled from a human donor in good health (CMV status not recorded). Some clones in this sample may be carry-over from other donors' samples.

This clonotype showed up just a few times. The chain is built from TRBV2 and TRBJ1-5; D is undetermined. Germline V gene data show CDR1 as SNHLY and CDR2 as FYNNEI. The CDR3 covers 15 residues. Trimming removed 4 bases at V and 2 bases at J, with 12 bases between. For the CDR3, the DNA is TGTGCCAGCAGTGCGGATGTTTTTGGCAATCAGCCCCAGCATTTT. It translates to CASSADVFGNQPQHF.

The CDR3 coding sequence is TGTGCCAGCTCACCCACTAGCGGCGCTAGCACAGATACGCAGTATTTT. Protein sequence: CASSPTSGASTDTQYF. V and J are TRBV18 and TRBJ2-3; 8 bases are a match to TRBD2. CDR1 and CDR2 (germline): KGHSH, LQKENI. This CDR3 region has 16 residues. J gave up 0 bases and V 3 bases, and 5 bases lay outside the gene matches. Full variable domain (remainder filled in from reference TRBV18 and TRBJ2-3): NAGVMQNPRHLVRRRGQEARLRCSPMKGHSHVYWYRQLPEEGLKFMVYLQKENIIDESGMPKERFSAEFPKEGPSILRIQQVVRGDSAAYFCASSPTSGASTDTQYFGPGTRLTVL.

This clonotype was recorded many times. This chain uses TRBV12-5 with TRBJ1-1, with D possibly matching TRBD1 (5 bases). V lost 0 bases and J lost 0, with 11 bases in between. Germline assignment: CDR1 LGHNT and CDR2 FRNRAP. This CDR3 contains 16 residues. The CDR3 loop reads CASGLVIGAMNTEAFF. CDR3 nucleotide sequence: TGTGCTAGTGGTTTGGTCATAGGGGCCATGAACACTGAAGCTTTCTTT.

This rearrangement joins TRBV15 to TRBJ2-4; weak D call: TRBD2 (6 bases). This CDR3 contains 16 residues. Trimming cost V 0 bases and J 6 bases, with 15 bases left between them. CDR1 and CDR2 from the germline V gene are LNHNV and YYDKDF (reference sequence). CDR3: CATSRDFPAGPNIQYF. CDR3 in DNA: TGTGCCACCAGCAGAGATTTCCCCGCGGGGCCAAACATTCAGTACTTC.

This chain links TRBV2 with TRBJ2-6; D is ambiguous. The CDR3 is made up of 13 amino acids. The germline V gene has CDR1 SNHLY and CDR2 FYNNEI. Trimming took off 6 bases at V and 3 bases at J, with 6 bases between the two ends. The CDR3 coding sequence is TGTGCCAGCAGGTGGTTTGGGGCCAACGTCCTGACTTTC. Protein product: CASRWFGANVLTF.

This sequence joins TRBV20-1 and TRBJ2-5, with D tentatively TRBD1 or TRBD2 (5 bases each). The ends were cut back, 5 bases at V and 4 bases at J, with 11 bases in the middle. Germline CDR1 is DFQATT and CDR2 is SNEGSKA (reference sequence). CDR3 size: 12 residues. CDR3 nucleotide sequence: TGCAGTGCTCTCCCTGGGGGAGAGACCCAGTACTTC. Protein product: CSALPGGETQYF.

This clonotype was detected ten times or more. The rearrangement joins TRBV7-2 to TRBJ2-5; D is unclear. The CDR3 spans 14 residues. Germline loops: CDR1 SGHTA, CDR2 FQGNSA. Trimming left V 5 bases short and J 4 bases short, with 14 bases between. CDR3 DNA sequence: TGTGCCAGCAGCCCAGGACCCAGACCAGAGACCCAGTACTTC. Its translation is CASSPGPRPETQYF.

As for this clonotype: A much larger clone lies one base from this, so it may be a read error. The chain is built from TRBV12-3 or TRBV12-4 and TRBJ2-3; TRBD2 aligns across 11 bases. The CDR3 totals 15 residues. In DNA, the CDR3 is TGTGCCAGCAGGCTTAGCGGGGGGGCAGGAGATACGCAGTGTTTT. Its protein is CASRLSGGAGDTQCF.

The CDR3 region is CASSFGQGRQPQHF. The CDR3 DNA reads as TGTGCCAGCAGTTTCGGACAGGGCCGTCAGCCCCAGCATTTT. The chain combines TRBV12-3 or TRBV12-4 with TRBJ1-5, with 8 bases identical to TRBD1. This CDR3 spans 14 amino acids. Germline trimming cut 3 bases from V and 6 bases from J; bases unmatched to any gene: 4.

The chain uses TRBV20-1 and TRBJ1-2; 7 nucleotides line up with TRBD1. Losses at the gene ends were 0 bases for V and 4 bases for J; bases not matched to a gene: 8. This CDR3 has 15 residues. Germline V gene sequence: CDR1 DFQATT, CDR2 SNEGSKA (reference sequence). CDR3 sequence (DNA): TGCAGTGCTAGAGACCCGGGACAGCGCCGCTATGGCTACACCTTC. This translates into CSARDPGQRRYGYTF.

At least ten counts were recorded for this clonotype. The chain employs TRBV12-3 or TRBV12-4 and TRBJ1-5; a weak D match, TRBD1 (5 bases). V dropped 6 bases and J dropped 4 bases, with 16 bases sitting between them. This CDR3 region has 15 residues. The CDR3 coding sequence is TGTGCCAGCAGAGAGAGGGACGGCTATAATCAGCCCCAGCATTTT. The encoded protein is CASRERDGYNQPQHF.

This clonotype was recorded many times. The rearrangement uses TRBV5-1 and TRBJ2-2, with D perhaps matching TRBD2 (7 bases). The CDR3 sequence is 21 residues long. Germline CDR1 SGHRS, CDR2 YFSETQ. V gave up 0 bases and J gave up 5 bases, with 29 bases separating them. Here the CDR3 reads CASSLDRFTGGPSGVTGELFF. The CDR3 nucleotides read TGCGCCAGCAGCTTGGACCGCTTCACGGGGGGCCCTTCTGGAGTGACCGGGGAGCTGTTTTTT. Combining the CDR3 with reference TRBV5-1 and TRBJ2-2 gives the whole variable domain KAGVTQTPRYLIKTRGQQVTLSCSPISGHRSVSWYQQTPGQGLQFLFEYFSETQRNKGNFPGRFSGRQFSNSRSEMNVSTLELGDSALYLCASSLDRFTGGPSGVTGELFFGEGSRLTVL.

This chain connects TRBV10-3 to TRBJ1-1; 7 bases agree with TRBD1. The germline V gene encodes CDR1 ENHRY and CDR2 SYGVKD. The length of the CDR3 is 16 residues. The trim removed 0 bases at V and 1 base at J, leaving 5 bases unmatched. Here the CDR3 reads CAISESPQGRNTEAFF. The CDR3 region has the DNA TGTGCCATCAGTGAGTCCCCACAGGGGAGGAACACTGAAGCTTTCTTT.

The chain recombines TRBV3-1 with TRBJ1-1; D gene uncertain. V was shortened by 1 base and J by 5 bases, with 8 bases between the two germline ends. The CDR3 runs to 13 residues. The V gene's germline CDR1 is LGHDT and CDR2 YNNKEL (reference sequence). In DNA, the CDR3 is TGTGCCAGCAGCCAAGTAGATCGAACTGAAGCTTTCTTT. It specifies CASSQVDRTEAFF.

This clonotype was observed a few times. J is TRBJ2-2 and V is TRBV28; D unclear. The CDR3 loop spans 12 amino acids. V was cut by 7 bases and J by 4 bases, with 7 bases left in between. Germline loops: CDR1 MDHEN, CDR2 SYDVKM. Here the CDR3 reads CASTQVTGELFF. The CDR3 DNA sequence: TGTGCCAGCACCCAGGTCACCGGGGAGCTGTTTTTT.

This clonotype was observed a handful of times. The chain uses TRBV6-2 or TRBV6-3 and TRBJ2-1; 7 bases line up with TRBD2. The germline CDR1 and CDR2 sequences are MNHEY and SVGEGT. The CDR3 is made up of 18 amino acids. J gave up 0 bases and V 0 bases, and 8 bases lay outside the gene matches. The CDR3 region is CASSYSGLAVNSYNEQFF. As DNA, the CDR3 is TGTGCCAGCAGTTACTCTGGGCTAGCGGTAAACTCCTACAATGAGCAGTTCTTC.

At least ten counts were recorded for this clonotype. The gene calls are TRBV6-5 and TRBJ2-1, with D tentatively TRBD1 (5 bases). Germline V CDR1 and CDR2: MNHEY, SVGAGI. The CDR3 is 14 residues long. The V end lost 2 bases, the J end lost 5 bases, and 10 bases lay between the germline ends. The CDR3 protein is CASSYTDSNNEQFF. The CDR3 bases are TGTGCCAGCAGTTACACCGACAGCAACAATGAGCAGTTCTTC.

This chain connects TRBV7-9 to TRBJ2-1; D is unclear. CDR3 length equals 13 residues. V was shortened by 5 bases and J by 9 bases, with 14 bases between the two germline ends. Germline values: CDR1 SEHNR, CDR2 FQNEAQ (reference sequence). CDR3 sequence: CASSGDNGIEQFF. CDR3 DNA: TGTGCCAGCAGCGGCGATAACGGCATTGAGCAGTTCTTC.

The sample holds a few counts of this clonotype. This chain uses TRBV6-5 with TRBJ2-3; TRBD2 aligns across 11 bases. Unmatched junction bases numbered 5, after V lost 6 bases and J lost 0 bases. Germline V lookup: CDR1 MNHEY, CDR2 SVGAGI. This CDR3 has 16 residues. CDR3 bases: TGTGCCAGCAGACGGGGGACTAGCGGCAGCACAGATACGCAGTATTTT. Protein: CASRRGTSGSTDTQYF.

Ten or more counts support this clonotype. The chain uses TRBV5-4 and TRBJ2-7, with D uncertain. Trimming removed 4 bases from V and 1 base from J, with 18 bases in between. There are 16 residues in the CDR3. Germline V lookup: CDR1 SGHNT, CDR2 YYREEE (reference sequence). In nucleotides, the CDR3 is TGTGCCAGCAGCGAGCCGGGCCCAGCCAAGTCCTACGAGCAGTACTTC. Translated, it gives CASSEPGPAKSYEQYF.

This clonotype has only one observation. Since no conserved phenylalanine or tryptophan closes the CDR3, a read error is the likely cause. This rearrangement joins TRBV10-3 to TRBJ1-2; D is uncertain. The CDR3 length is 13 residues. V lost 4 bases and J 2 bases, leaving 8 bases between the germline ends. The V gene's germline CDR1 is ENHRY and CDR2 SYGVKD. As DNA, the CDR3 is TGTGCCATCAGTGGTAGCCGAAACTATGGCTACACCTTA. It specifies CAISGSRNYGYTL.

This clonotype was observed many times. The rearrangement uses TRBV7-6 and TRBJ1-1; TRBD1 might be the D (5 bases). There are 15 residues in the CDR3. The V and J ends lost 1 base and 1 base respectively, with 10 bases between them. Germline loops: CDR1 SGHVS, CDR2 FNYEAQ. The CDR3, as DNA: TGTGCCAGCAGCTTAGGCCCGGGGGAGAACACTGAAGCTTTCTTT. Protein: CASSLGPGENTEAFF.

In this sample, this clonotype turned up a few times. The rearrangement links TRBV6-1 to TRBJ2-5; D remains unclear. The V end lost 5 bases, the J end lost 0 bases, and 10 bases lay between the germline ends. Germline lookup yields CDR1 MNHNS and CDR2 SASEGT. The CDR3 extends over 14 amino acids. This CDR3 reads CASSPQRYQETQYF. CDR3 DNA: TGTGCCAGCAGTCCTCAGAGATACCAAGAGACCCAGTACTTC.

This clonotype was counted ten times or more. The chain joins TRBV7-6 to TRBJ2-3; 9 bases agree with TRBD2. V gave up 1 base and J gave up 0 bases; unmatched junction bases: 5. CDR3 length: 17 amino acids. Germline CDR1 SGHVS, CDR2 FNYEAQ. The CDR3 nucleotides read TGTGCCAGCAGCTTAGGGGCTAGCGGGACTAGCACAGATACGCAGTATTTT. Translating gives CASSLGASGTSTDTQYF.

This clonotype came up a few times. V is TRBV6-1 and J is TRBJ2-3; 11 nucleotides match TRBD2. Losses at the gene ends were 5 bases for V and 4 bases for J; bases not matched to a gene: 8. Germline V lookup: CDR1 MNHNS, CDR2 SASEGT. The length of the CDR3 is 16 residues. CDR3 protein: CASSLRGSGGADTQYF. For the CDR3, the DNA is TGTGCCAGCAGTTTACGGGGTAGCGGGGGGGCAGATACGCAGTATTTT.